These T cell receptor beta chains were read from a single sample in a study of T cells after somatic rescue of genetic block. Profiling relied on immunoSEQ multiplex PCR, and the TCRdb table lists in-frame clones only, not all of them. The data contain approximately 14,000 clones, 70% of them singletons. The material sequenced was peripheral blood mononuclear cells (PBMCs). Every receptor here comes from a man aged 18-30 years. Both conserved end residues are part of each CDR3. A D gene is named only where the DNA matches it firmly. Clone size is not always given. Where it is, it says once, few, many or a class for expanded clones.

j_gene: TRBJ2-7
d_gene: TRBD2
v_gene: TRBV6-1
abundance: NA
CDR3nt: TGTGCCAGCAGTGAAAGGGAGGGTTCTGTCTACGAGCAGTACTTC
CDR3aa: CASSEREGSVYEQYF

j_gene: TRBJ2-7
d_gene: NA
v_gene: TRBV4-1
abundance: once
CDR3nt: TGCGCCAGCAGCCAAGACATCCGCAGCCTCTACGAGCAGTACTTC
CDR3aa: CASSQDIRSLYEQYF

j_gene: TRBJ1-4
d_gene: NA
v_gene: TRBV2
abundance: few
CDR3nt: TGTGCCAGCAGCCTCGGGCCTAAACTGTTTTTT
CDR3aa: CASSLGPKLFF

j_gene: TRBJ2-5
d_gene: TRBD2
v_gene: TRBV5-1
abundance: NA
CDR3nt: TGCGCCAGCAGCTTCTACGGACTAGCGGGGGGGCCCCAAGAGACCCAGTACTTC
CDR3aa: CASSFYGLAGGPQETQYF

j_gene: TRBJ2-3
d_gene: TRBD2
v_gene: TRBV28
abundance: NA
CDR3nt: TGTGCCAGCAGTCGAACTGGGGGGGGTACAACTAGCACAGATACGCAGTATTTT
CDR3aa: CASSRTGGGTTSTDTQYF

j_gene: TRBJ2-3
d_gene: NA
v_gene: TRBV19
abundance: NA
CDR3nt: TGTGCCAGTAGTATAAGGGGTGCGGATACGCAGTATTTT
CDR3aa: CASSIRGADTQYF

j_gene: TRBJ2-1
d_gene: TRBD2
v_gene: TRBV6-4
abundance: NA
CDR3nt: TGTGCCAGCAGTGTCTCCGGGACTAGATACAATGAGCAGTTCTTC
CDR3aa: CASSVSGTRYNEQFF

j_gene: TRBJ1-1
d_gene: TRBD1
v_gene: TRBV28
abundance: NA
CDR3nt: TGTGCCAGCACCACGGGACAGCCGGCGACTGAAGCTTTCTTT
CDR3aa: CASTTGQPATEAFF

j_gene: TRBJ2-3
d_gene: NA
v_gene: TRBV20-1
abundance: NA
CDR3nt: TGCAGTGCTAGGTCAGATACGCAGTATTTT
CDR3aa: CSARSDTQYF

j_gene: TRBJ2-7
d_gene: NA
v_gene: TRBV27
abundance: once
CDR3nt: TGTGCCAGCAGTTCCCAAGGGGGACTCTCCTACGAGCAGTACTTC
CDR3aa: CASSSQGGLSYEQYF

j_gene: TRBJ1-1
d_gene: NA
v_gene: TRBV7-8
abundance: NA
CDR3nt: TGTGCCAGCAGCACACAGGGAAACACTGAAGCTTTCTTT
CDR3aa: CASSTQGNTEAFF

j_gene: TRBJ2-7
d_gene: NA
v_gene: TRBV4-1
abundance: NA
CDR3nt: TGCGCCAGCAGCCAAGTCCCCATGGACGAGCAGTACTTC
CDR3aa: CASSQVPMDEQYF

j_gene: TRBJ2-3
d_gene: NA
v_gene: TRBV27
abundance: few
CDR3nt: TGTGCCAGCAGTTTATGGGGGGGCCACACAGATACGCAGTATTTT
CDR3aa: CASSLWGGHTDTQYF

j_gene: TRBJ1-4
d_gene: NA
v_gene: TRBV28
abundance: NA
CDR3nt: TGTGCCAGCAGTTTTCCGGGTGCAACTAATGAAAAACTGTTTTTT
CDR3aa: CASSFPGATNEKLFF

j_gene: TRBJ2-2
d_gene: TRBD1
v_gene: TRBV28
abundance: NA
CDR3nt: TGTGCCAGCAGTTTACCACAGGGGGCGGCCGGGGAGCTGTTTTTT
CDR3aa: CASSLPQGAAGELFF

j_gene: TRBJ2-2
d_gene: TRBD2
v_gene: TRBV5-7
abundance: few
CDR3nt: TGTGCCAGCAGCGCTAGCGGGAGGAACACCGGGGAGCTGTTTTTT
CDR3aa: CASSASGRNTGELFF

j_gene: TRBJ1-2
d_gene: NA
v_gene: TRBV11-2
abundance: NA
CDR3nt: TGTGCCAGCAGCCCCACAGGGAATGGCTACACCTTC
CDR3aa: CASSPTGNGYTF

j_gene: TRBJ2-2
d_gene: TRBD1
v_gene: TRBV5-1
abundance: few
CDR3nt: TGCGCCAGCCAGGACAGGGCCGTCACCGGGGAGCTGTTTTTT
CDR3aa: CASQDRAVTGELFF

j_gene: TRBJ2-7
d_gene: NA
v_gene: TRBV19
abundance: NA
CDR3nt: TGTGCCAGTAGTATTGGACTTCCTCTGGAGCAGTACTTC
CDR3aa: CASSIGLPLEQYF

j_gene: TRBJ2-4
d_gene: NA
v_gene: TRBV9
abundance: NA
CDR3nt: TGTGCCAGCAGCGCTCCAGGGGCGGGCAAAAACATTCAGTACTTC
CDR3aa: CASSAPGAGKNIQYF

j_gene: TRBJ2-1
d_gene: NA
v_gene: TRBV9
abundance: NA
CDR3nt: TGTGCCAGCAGCCCCCCGGACTACAATGAGCAGTTCTTC
CDR3aa: CASSPPDYNEQFF

j_gene: TRBJ2-2
d_gene: NA
v_gene: TRBV27
abundance: NA
CDR3nt: TGTGCCAGCAGTTTATTAAACACCGGGGAGCTGTTTTTT
CDR3aa: CASSLLNTGELFF

j_gene: TRBJ1-2
d_gene: NA
v_gene: TRBV6-5
abundance: NA
CDR3nt: TGTGCCAGCAGTGAGGTCCCTAGTTGGGGCTACACCTTC
CDR3aa: CASSEVPSWGYTF

j_gene: TRBJ2-7
d_gene: TRBD1
v_gene: TRBV6-5
abundance: NA
CDR3nt: TGTGCCAGCACTGTGGGACAGGGGTTAACCTACGAGCAGTACTTC
CDR3aa: CASTVGQGLTYEQYF

j_gene: TRBJ2-5
d_gene: NA
v_gene: TRBV29-1
abundance: NA
CDR3nt: TGCAGCACCTACACAGCGGAGACCCAGTACTTC
CDR3aa: CSTYTAETQYF

j_gene: TRBJ1-1
d_gene: TRBD1
v_gene: TRBV9
abundance: few
CDR3nt: TGTGCCAGCAGCCCCAAGGACAGGGTGAACACTGAAGCTTTCTTT
CDR3aa: CASSPKDRVNTEAFF

j_gene: TRBJ2-5
d_gene: NA
v_gene: TRBV18
abundance: NA
CDR3nt: TGTGCCAGCTCGACCACGGGACAAGGGGAGACCCAGTACTTC
CDR3aa: CASSTTGQGETQYF

j_gene: TRBJ2-6
d_gene: NA
v_gene: TRBV12-5
abundance: NA
CDR3nt: TGTGCTAGTGGTTTGATAGGGGGACGCTCTGGGGCCAACGTCCTGACTTTC
CDR3aa: CASGLIGGRSGANVLTF

j_gene: TRBJ2-3
d_gene: NA
v_gene: TRBV6-5
abundance: NA
CDR3nt: TGTGCCAGCAGTTACTTCGCTTCTCTCACAGATACGCAGTATTTT
CDR3aa: CASSYFASLTDTQYF

j_gene: TRBJ2-7
d_gene: TRBD1
v_gene: TRBV30
abundance: NA
CDR3nt: TGTGCCTGGAGTTGGACAGGGGGTTACGAGCAGTACTTC
CDR3aa: CAWSWTGGYEQYF

j_gene: TRBJ2-2
d_gene: TRBD2
v_gene: TRBV9
abundance: NA
CDR3nt: TGTGCCAGCAGCGTATCAACCCCTTCCTTGGGGGGGGGAGGGTTGAGCACCGGGGAGCTGTTTTTT
CDR3aa: CASSVSTPSLGGGGLSTGELFF

j_gene: TRBJ2-1
d_gene: TRBD1
v_gene: TRBV15
abundance: NA
CDR3nt: TGTGCCACCAGCAGAGCAGACAGGGTTTACAATGAGCAGTTCTTC
CDR3aa: CATSRADRVYNEQFF

j_gene: TRBJ2-3
d_gene: TRBD1
v_gene: TRBV5-1
abundance: NA
CDR3nt: TGCGCCAGCTGCCGTGACAGGGGTGGCACAGATACGCAGTATTTT
CDR3aa: CASCRDRGGTDTQYF

j_gene: TRBJ2-7
d_gene: NA
v_gene: TRBV29-1
abundance: once
CDR3nt: TGCAGCGTTGGGGAAGGGTCCTACGAGCAGTACTTC
CDR3aa: CSVGEGSYEQYF

j_gene: TRBJ2-3
d_gene: NA
v_gene: TRBV30
abundance: once
CDR3nt: TGTGCCTGGAGTATTTTTCAGGGGAACGCAGATACGCAGTATTTT
CDR3aa: CAWSIFQGNADTQYF

j_gene: TRBJ2-1
d_gene: NA
v_gene: TRBV11-2
abundance: NA
CDR3nt: TGTGCCAGCAGCTTATCAACCGCCGGGCCCAATGAGCAGTTCTTC
CDR3aa: CASSLSTAGPNEQFF

j_gene: TRBJ2-3
d_gene: NA
v_gene: TRBV4-1
abundance: NA
CDR3nt: TGCGCCAGCAGCCGGCCAGACTACCATCCGCTCACAGATACGCAGTATTTT
CDR3aa: CASSRPDYHPLTDTQYF

j_gene: TRBJ2-6
d_gene: TRBD1
v_gene: TRBV28
abundance: NA
CDR3nt: TGTGCCAGCAGTTTACCTCTTGGGACAGTCCAAAATCCCTCTGGGGCCAACGTCCTGACTTTC
CDR3aa: CASSLPLGTVQNPSGANVLTF

j_gene: TRBJ1-2
d_gene: TRBD1
v_gene: TRBV5-6
abundance: NA
CDR3nt: TGTGCCAGCAGCTTCGGGGGAGGGGGCGTCTATGGCTACACCTTC
CDR3aa: CASSFGGGGVYGYTF

j_gene: TRBJ2-5
d_gene: NA
v_gene: TRBV7-9
abundance: NA
CDR3nt: TGTGCCAGCAGCTTAGTTCTTGAGACCCAGTACTTC
CDR3aa: CASSLVLETQYF

j_gene: TRBJ1-2
d_gene: TRBD1
v_gene: TRBV7-9
abundance: few
CDR3nt: TGTGCCAGCAGCCAGGGACAGGGACCTATAAGATATGGCTACACCTTC
CDR3aa: CASSQGQGPIRYGYTF

j_gene: TRBJ1-2
d_gene: TRBD1
v_gene: TRBV6-4
abundance: NA
CDR3nt: TGTGCCAGCGGGGGGACAGGGAAACATGGCTACACCTTC
CDR3aa: CASGGTGKHGYTF

j_gene: TRBJ2-1
d_gene: NA
v_gene: TRBV6-6
abundance: NA
CDR3nt: TGTGCCAGCAGTTACGGGCAGTACTACAATGAGCAGTTCTTC
CDR3aa: CASSYGQYYNEQFF

j_gene: TRBJ1-5
d_gene: NA
v_gene: TRBV21-1
abundance: NA
CDR3nt: TGTGCCAGCAGCCCCCCGGCCCCTTGGGGCAATCAGCCCCAGCATTTT
CDR3aa: CASSPPAPWGNQPQHF